These T cell receptor beta chains were read from a single sample in a study of persistence of HIV-infected CD4 T cells. Libraries were prepared by immunoSEQ multiplex PCR; TCRdb keeps only in-frame clonotypes and omits some of them. This sample has tens of thousands of clones; over 80% occur once, and the top ten carry roughly 6.5%. Their antigen targets remain unknown. The starting material was CD4+ T cells sorted from PBMCs after roughly 19-hour stimulation, obtained from a patient who received antiretroviral therapy. The receptors derive from an adult woman with HIV who was CMV-seropositive. CDR3s include the opening cysteine and the closing phenylalanine or tryptophan. The D gene is left open where the match is weak. Rows may omit the clone size; those that give it use once, few, many or a size class.

>TRBJ2-1|TRBV2|TRBD1|.
TGTGCCAGCAGTACTGACAGGGGATCCTACAATGAGCAGTTCTTC
CASSTDRGSYNEQFF
>TRBJ1-2|TRBV3-1/TRBV3-2|.|.
TGTGCCAGCAGCCAAGATATGGAGACAGACCTATATGGCTACACCTTC
CASSQDMETDLYGYTF
>TRBJ1-3|TRBV28|.|.
TGTGCCAGCAGCGAGGGGGGAAACACCATATATTTT
CASSEGGNTIYF
>TRBJ2-3|TRBV14|.|.
TGTGCCAGCAGCCCTGGTCAACTTACAGATACGCAGTATTTT
CASSPGQLTDTQYF
>TRBJ1-3|TRBV6-6|.|few
TGTGCCAGCAGTTACGACAGAATATTCGGAAACACCATATATTTT
CASSYDRIFGNTIYF
>TRBJ1-2|TRBV11-1|.|few
TGTGCCAGCAGCCTAGGAAGAGATGGCTACACCTTC
CASSLGRDGYTF
>TRBJ2-5|TRBV6-5|.|.
TGTGCCAGCAGGCGACAGAAGCAAGAGACCCAGTACTTC
CASRRQKQETQYF
>TRBJ2-3|TRBV5-1|TRBD2|.
TGCGCCAGCAGCCCTGCGGGGGGAAGACGCACAGATACGCAGTATTTT
CASSPAGGRRTDTQYF
>TRBJ1-1|TRBV6-5|.|few
TGTGCCAGCAGTTACGGGGGTAGAAACACTGAAGCTTTCTTT
CASSYGGRNTEAFF
>TRBJ1-1|TRBV6-1|.|.
TGTGCCAGCAGTGAAGGGGGGATGGGGACTGAAGCTTTCTTT
CASSEGGMGTEAFF
>TRBJ2-1|TRBV6-5|.|few
TGTGCCAGCAGTCCCCGGGCCAGGCAGTTCTTC
CASSPRARQFF
>TRBJ2-7|TRBV13|.|.
TGTGCCAGCAGCTTAGAACAGAGCTCCTACGAGCAGTACTTC
CASSLEQSSYEQYF
>TRBJ2-7|TRBV3-1/TRBV3-2|TRBD1|once
TGTGCCAGCAGCCAAGTCGGCCCACAGGGGGCAGGTGAGCAGTACTTC
CASSQVGPQGAGEQYF
>TRBJ1-1|TRBV7-2|TRBD1|once
TGTGCCAGCAGCGCCCGACAGGGCTTAACTGAAGCTTTCTTT
CASSARQGLTEAFF
>TRBJ1-2|TRBV15|.|.
TGTGCCACCAGCAGAGTGGGGGGAAAATCCGTTTGGCTTGGAGGATATGGCTACACCTTC
CATSRVGGKSVWLGGYGYTF
>TRBJ1-1|TRBV3-1/TRBV3-2|.|.
TGTGCCAGCAGCCGTGGGGGGGCGCAGACTGAAGCTTTCTTT
CASSRGGAQTEAFF
>TRBJ2-3|TRBV29-1|TRBD2|.
TGCAGCGTGCTTCTAGCGGGAGGATGGACAGATACGCAGTATTTT
CSVLLAGGWTDTQYF
>TRBJ1-5|TRBV7-8|.|.
TGTGCCAGCAGCTTACAGGGAGGCAGCAATCAGCCCCAGCATTTT
CASSLQGGSNQPQHF
>TRBJ1-2|TRBV6-5|.|.
TGTGCCAGCAGCTCGACCATAACGGGCGGCTACACCTTC
CASSSTITGGYTF
>TRBJ1-4|TRBV4-3|.|.
TGCGCCAGCAGCCAAGTAGGGGAAAAACTGTTTTTT
CASSQVGEKLFF
>TRBJ2-7|TRBV18|TRBD1|.
TGTGCCAGCTCAACCAATCCAGGGGGTGAGCAGTACTTC
CASSTNPGGEQYF
>TRBJ2-7|TRBV10-3|.|.
TGTGCCATCAGTGAGTCGGAGCGGAGGGGGACCTACGAGCAGTACTTC
CAISESERRGTYEQYF
>TRBJ1-2|TRBV6-5|.|.
TGTGCCAGCAGTTATGGGGTCCGGAATGCTGGCTACACCTTC
CASSYGVRNAGYTF
>TRBJ1-5|TRBV19|.|.
TGTGCCAGTAGTATCCCCCGAGGGGGACAGCCCCAGCATTTT
CASSIPRGGQPQHF
>TRBJ2-1|TRBV7-9|TRBD1|.
TGTGCCAGCAGCTTTTTCGGACAGGGGTCTTTCAATGAGCAGTTCTTC
CASSFFGQGSFNEQFF
>TRBJ2-2|TRBV7-6|TRBD1|once
TGTGCCAGCAGCCCGGGACAGGGGTACACCGGGGAGCTGTTTTTT
CASSPGQGYTGELFF
>TRBJ2-7|TRBV5-6|TRBD2|once
TGTGCCAGCAGCTTGAGGGGGACTAGATCCGAGCAGTACTTC
CASSLRGTRSEQYF
>TRBJ2-7|TRBV19|TRBD1|.
TGTGCCAGTAGTACTCCGGGACAGGTGACCTACGAGCAGTACTTC
CASSTPGQVTYEQYF
>TRBJ1-2|TRBV4-3|.|once
TGCGCCAGCAGCCAGGCCTACAGCGTCAACTATGGCTACACCTTC
CASSQAYSVNYGYTF
>TRBJ1-1|TRBV28|TRBD1|.
TGTGCCAGCAGTGCCGCAGGGGGCAGAGGGACTGAAGCTTTCTTT
CASSAAGGRGTEAFF
>TRBJ2-1|TRBV10-2|.|.
TGCGCCACCCGGGCCGGCTCCTACTCCTACAATGAGCAGTTCTTC
CATRAGSYSYNEQFF
>TRBJ1-2|TRBV24-1|.|once
TGTGCCACCAGTGATTTGCATGGCTACACCTTC
CATSDLHGYTF
>TRBJ1-1|TRBV12-5|.|few
TGTGCTAGTGGTTTGGACGGGGGGGTCACTGAAGCTTTCTTT
CASGLDGGVTEAFF
>TRBJ1-1|TRBV28|TRBD1|.
TGTGCCAGCAGACCCGGACAGGGTCGTGTGAACACTGAAGCTTTCTTT
CASRPGQGRVNTEAFF
>TRBJ1-4|TRBV15|.|.
TGTGCCACCAGCACCAATGAAAAACTGTTTTTT
CATSTNEKLFF
>TRBJ2-3|TRBV27|TRBD2|medium-sized
TGTGCCAGCAGTCCCCCCCCTAGCGGGGGTACTAGCACAGATACGCAGTATTTT
CASSPPPSGGTSTDTQYF
>TRBJ1-6|TRBV7-9|.|.
TGTGCCAGCAGCTTGGAGTTATCGAGTTCACCCCTCCACTTT
CASSLELSSSPLHF
>TRBJ1-1|TRBV5-1|.|.
TGCGCCAGCAGCTTGGAAATAGGCAACACTGAAGCTTTCTTT
CASSLEIGNTEAFF
>TRBJ2-5|TRBV10-1|.|.
TGCGCCGCGATCTCGCTAGGAACCTTCGAGACCCAGTACTTC
CAAISLGTFETQYF
>TRBJ1-5|TRBV9|.|.
TGTGCCAGCAGCCCTGGACTGCAAAATCAGCCCCAGCATTTT
CASSPGLQNQPQHF
>TRBJ1-3|TRBV6-5|.|.
TGTGCCAGCAGACTGGACATGGCACAAGGAAACACCATATATTTT
CASRLDMAQGNTIYF
>TRBJ2-7|TRBV7-8|.|.
TGTGCCAGCAGCCCGGGAAGGACACCTCACGAGCAGTACTTC
CASSPGRTPHEQYF
>TRBJ1-4|TRBV6-1|TRBD1|.
TGTGCCAGCAGTGGTAGACAGGGGGGGCGTAATGAAAAACTGTTTTTT
CASSGRQGGRNEKLFF
>TRBJ2-2|TRBV18|TRBD1|.
TGTGCCAGCTCCACCCGGGGACAGGCGACCGGGGAGCTGTTTTTT
CASSTRGQATGELFF
>TRBJ2-1|TRBV11-2|.|.
TGTGCCAGCAGCTTAGATCAGCTTCGTTCCTTTAGCTCCTACAATGAGCAGTTCTTC
CASSLDQLRSFSSYNEQFF